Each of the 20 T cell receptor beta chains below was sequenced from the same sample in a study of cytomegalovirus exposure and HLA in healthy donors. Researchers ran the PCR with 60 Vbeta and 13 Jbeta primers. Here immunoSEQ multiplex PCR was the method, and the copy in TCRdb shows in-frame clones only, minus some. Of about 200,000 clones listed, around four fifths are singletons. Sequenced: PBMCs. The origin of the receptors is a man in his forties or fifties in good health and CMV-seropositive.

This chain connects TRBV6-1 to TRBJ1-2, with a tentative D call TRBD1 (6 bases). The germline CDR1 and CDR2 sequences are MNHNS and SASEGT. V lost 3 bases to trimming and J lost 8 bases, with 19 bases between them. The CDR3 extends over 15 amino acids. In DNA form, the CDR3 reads TGTGCCAGCAGTGATAGCCCAGGGGATGGTTTGGGCTACACCTTC. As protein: CASSDSPGDGLGYTF.

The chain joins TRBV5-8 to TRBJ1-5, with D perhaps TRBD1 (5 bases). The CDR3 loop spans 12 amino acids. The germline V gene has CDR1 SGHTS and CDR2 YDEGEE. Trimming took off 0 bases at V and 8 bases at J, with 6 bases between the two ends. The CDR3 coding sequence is TGTGCCAGCAGCTTGGTCAGGGAGCCCCAGCATTTT. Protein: CASSLVREPQHF.

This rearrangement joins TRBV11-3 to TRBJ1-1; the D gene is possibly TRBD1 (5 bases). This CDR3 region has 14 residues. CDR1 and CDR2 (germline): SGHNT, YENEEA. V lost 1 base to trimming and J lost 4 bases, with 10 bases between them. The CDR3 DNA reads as TGTGCCAGCAGCTTAGGGGGGGGGTCCACTGAAGCTTTCTTT. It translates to CASSLGGGSTEAFF.

CDR3 DNA sequence: TGTGCCAGCAGCGTAATGGACTACTACACCGGGGAGCTGTTTTTT. Its translation is CASSVMDYYTGELFF. This rearrangement joins TRBV9 to TRBJ2-2; D possibly corresponds to TRBD2 (6 bases). V was clipped by 1 base and J by 3 bases, with 10 bases between them. CDR3 length equals 15 residues. CDR1 SGDLS and CDR2 YYNGEE come from the germline V gene.

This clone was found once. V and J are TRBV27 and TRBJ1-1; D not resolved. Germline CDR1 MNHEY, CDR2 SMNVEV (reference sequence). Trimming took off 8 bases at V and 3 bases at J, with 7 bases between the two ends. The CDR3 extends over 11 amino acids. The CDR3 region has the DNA TGTGCCAGCGGGCAGTACACTGAAGCTTTCTTT. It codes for CASGQYTEAFF.

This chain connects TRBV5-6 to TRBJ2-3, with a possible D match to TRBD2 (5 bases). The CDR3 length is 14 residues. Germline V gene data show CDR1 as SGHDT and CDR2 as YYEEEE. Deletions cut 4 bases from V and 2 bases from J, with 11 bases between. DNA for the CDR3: TGTGCCAGCAGCCCTACACTAGACACAGATACGCAGTATTTT. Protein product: CASSPTLDTDTQYF.

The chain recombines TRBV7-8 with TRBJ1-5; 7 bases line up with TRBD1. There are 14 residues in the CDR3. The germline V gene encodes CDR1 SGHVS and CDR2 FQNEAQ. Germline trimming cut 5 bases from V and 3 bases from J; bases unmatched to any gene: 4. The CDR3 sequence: CASSPGQLNQPQHF. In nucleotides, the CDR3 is TGTGCCAGCAGCCCGGGACAGCTCAATCAGCCCCAGCATTTT.

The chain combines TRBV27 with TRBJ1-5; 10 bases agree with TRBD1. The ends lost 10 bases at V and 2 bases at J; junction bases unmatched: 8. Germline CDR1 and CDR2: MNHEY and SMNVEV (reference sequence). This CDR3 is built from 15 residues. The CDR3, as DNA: TGTGCCACCCGTCCCGGGACAGGGGGCAATCAGCCCCAGCATTTT. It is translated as CATRPGTGGNQPQHF.

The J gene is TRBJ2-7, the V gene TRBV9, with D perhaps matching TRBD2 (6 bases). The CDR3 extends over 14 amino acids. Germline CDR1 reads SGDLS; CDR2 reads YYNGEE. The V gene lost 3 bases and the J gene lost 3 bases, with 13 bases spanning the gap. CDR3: CASSGGLTHYEQYF. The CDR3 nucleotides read TGTGCCAGCAGCGGGGGACTGACCCACTACGAGCAGTACTTC.

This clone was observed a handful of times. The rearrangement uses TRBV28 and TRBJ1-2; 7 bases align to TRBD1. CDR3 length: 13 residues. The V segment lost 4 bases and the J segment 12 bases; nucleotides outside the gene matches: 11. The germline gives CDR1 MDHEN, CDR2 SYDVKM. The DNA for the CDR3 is TGTGCCAGCAGTTCCCCAGCCCGACAGGGACACACCTTC. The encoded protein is CASSSPARQGHTF.

CDR3 loop: CASSYGSGFHYEQYF. For the CDR3, the DNA is TGTGCCAGCAGTTACGGCAGCGGGTTCCACTACGAGCAGTACTTC. This rearrangement joins TRBV6-5 to TRBJ2-7; TRBD2 might be the D (6 bases). Germline loops: CDR1 MNHEY, CDR2 SVGAGI. The V end was cut by 2 bases, the J end by 3 bases, with 14 bases between. The CDR3 covers 15 residues.

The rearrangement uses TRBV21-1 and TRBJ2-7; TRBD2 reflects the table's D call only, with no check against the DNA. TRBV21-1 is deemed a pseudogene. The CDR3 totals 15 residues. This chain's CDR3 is CASIPGRGLNYEQYF. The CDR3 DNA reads TGTGCCAGCATCCCGGGTCGGGGACTTAACTACGAGCAGTACTTC.

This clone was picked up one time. The CDR3 here is CASSLWDRANGYTF. The CDR3 DNA reads TGTGCCAGCAGCTTATGGGACAGGGCGAATGGCTACACCTTC. This chain connects TRBV5-4 to TRBJ1-2, with 9 bases fitting TRBD1. Unmatched junction bases numbered 5, after V lost 2 bases and J lost 6 bases. This CDR3 is 14 amino acids long. CDR1 is SGHNT and CDR2 is YYREEE in the germline V gene (reference sequence). The variable domain in full, with the rest retrieved from reference TRBV5-4 and TRBJ1-2, is ETGVTQSPTHLIKTRGQQVTLRCSSQSGHNTVSWYQQALGQGPQFIFQYYREEENGRGNFPPRFSGLQFPNYSSELNVNALELDDSALYLCASSLWDRANGYTFGSGTRLTVV.

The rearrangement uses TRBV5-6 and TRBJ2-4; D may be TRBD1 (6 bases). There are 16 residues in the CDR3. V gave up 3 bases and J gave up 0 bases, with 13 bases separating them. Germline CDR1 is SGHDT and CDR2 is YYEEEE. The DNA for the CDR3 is TGTGCCAGCAGCTACCGACAGGCACTAGCCAAAAACATTCAGTACTTC. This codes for CASSYRQALAKNIQYF.

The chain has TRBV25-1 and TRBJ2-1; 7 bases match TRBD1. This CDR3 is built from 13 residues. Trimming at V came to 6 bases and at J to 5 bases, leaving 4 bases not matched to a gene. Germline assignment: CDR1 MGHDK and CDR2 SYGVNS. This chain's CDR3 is CASRGQVNNEQFF. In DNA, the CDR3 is TGTGCCAGCAGAGGACAGGTCAACAATGAGCAGTTCTTC.

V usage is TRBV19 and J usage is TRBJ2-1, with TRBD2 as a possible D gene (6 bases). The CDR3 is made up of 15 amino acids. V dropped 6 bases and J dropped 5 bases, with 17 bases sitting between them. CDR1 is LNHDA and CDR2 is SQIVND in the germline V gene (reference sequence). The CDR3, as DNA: TGTGCCAGTAGCCCAATAGGAGGGGCGGACAATGAGCAGTTCTTC. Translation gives CASSPIGGADNEQFF.

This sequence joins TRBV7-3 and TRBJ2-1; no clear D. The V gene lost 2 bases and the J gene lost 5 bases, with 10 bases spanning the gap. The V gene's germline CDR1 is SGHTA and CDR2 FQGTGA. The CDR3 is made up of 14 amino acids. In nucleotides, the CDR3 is TGTGCCAGCAGCTTAGAACAGACGCACAATGAGCAGTTCTTC. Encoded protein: CASSLEQTHNEQFF.

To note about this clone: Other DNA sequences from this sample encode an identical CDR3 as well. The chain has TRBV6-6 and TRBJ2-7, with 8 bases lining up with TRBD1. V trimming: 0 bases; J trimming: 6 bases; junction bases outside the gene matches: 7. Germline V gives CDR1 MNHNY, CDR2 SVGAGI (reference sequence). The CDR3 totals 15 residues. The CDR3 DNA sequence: TGTGCCAGCAGTTACTCCGGACAGGGAATTAGCGAGCAGTACTTC. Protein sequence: CASSYSGQGISEQYF.

This chain's CDR3 is CASSPDRMNTEAFF. CDR3 coding DNA: TGTGCCAGCAGCCCGGACAGAATGAACACTGAAGCTTTCTTT. The chain uses TRBV7-8 and TRBJ1-1; tentatively, D is TRBD1 (6 bases). CDR1 SGHVS and CDR2 FQNEAQ come from the germline V gene. The CDR3 sequence is 14 residues long. V was shortened by 5 bases and J by 0 bases, with 10 bases between the two germline ends.

The CDR3 DNA reads TGTGCCAGCAGATCCCTAGCGGGAGAATACGAGCAGTACTTC. As protein: CASRSLAGEYEQYF. The rearrangement uses TRBV6-5 and TRBJ2-7; 10 bases match TRBD2. The CDR3 runs 14 residues. J gave up 4 bases and V 6 bases, and 6 bases lay outside the gene matches. Germline V CDR1 and CDR2: MNHEY, SVGAGI.